This TCR beta chain was sequenced in a study of beta chain features in type 1 diabetes. Study-wide findings and caveats: Patients with Type 1 diabetes showed moderately but significantly shorter TCRB CDR3s in all four CD4+ subsets.

This clone came up a few times. As yet, its antigen is unknown. The length of the CDR3 is 13 residues. V was shortened by 0 bases and J by 8 bases, with 11 bases between the two germline ends. Per germline, CDR1 SGHRS and CDR2 YFSETQ. Reverse transcribing all isolated RNA meant expressed TCRB transcripts were sequenced. Some clones are missing from TCRdb's copy, which holds only in-frame ones; the method was immunoSEQ multiplex PCR. This table has about 150,000 clones, less than 9.5% appearing once. Naive, central memory, regulatory and stem cell-like memory cells within the CD4+ compartment were sorted using CD45RO/CCR7/CD25/CD127/CD95/CD27.

Sequences were obtained from central memory CD4+ T cells from blood. The chain links TRBV5-1 to TRBJ1-2, with a weak D call TRBD1 (5 bases). This TCR derives from a woman between 18 and 29 years old in good health. The CDR3 sequence is CASSLVIGGGYTF. CDR3 nucleotides: TGCGCCAGCAGCTTGGTGATTGGGGGGGGCTACACCTTC.